This T cell receptor beta chain appears in the sequencing data of a study of T cells in Graves' hyperthyroidism and ophthalmopathy. TCR beta CDR3 region amplification was performed from RNA transcripts. HTBI primers were the set used in a first-round RT-PCR of the TCR CDR3. TCRdb re-derived calls from the multiplex PCR reads in MiXCR, one entry per CDR3 protein. The data contain over 700,000 distinct CDR3 sequences, about a third of them singletons. Germline assignment: CDR1 DFQATT and CDR2 SNEGSKA (reference sequence). This CDR3 comprises 12 residues. Hyperthyroidism in the patients, aged 18 to 65, was newly diagnosed and under 2 months in duration.

V usage is TRBV20-1 and J usage is TRBJ2-5, with D unresolved. TRBJ2-1 explains the end of the DNA better; the J call may be wrong. This TCR derives from a woman between 35 and 50 years old with Graves' hyperthyroidism. The sequenced sample consisted of blood. The CDR3: CSAVRANNEQFF. As DNA, the CDR3 is TGCAGTGCCGTCCGGGCCAACAATGAGCAGTTCTTC.